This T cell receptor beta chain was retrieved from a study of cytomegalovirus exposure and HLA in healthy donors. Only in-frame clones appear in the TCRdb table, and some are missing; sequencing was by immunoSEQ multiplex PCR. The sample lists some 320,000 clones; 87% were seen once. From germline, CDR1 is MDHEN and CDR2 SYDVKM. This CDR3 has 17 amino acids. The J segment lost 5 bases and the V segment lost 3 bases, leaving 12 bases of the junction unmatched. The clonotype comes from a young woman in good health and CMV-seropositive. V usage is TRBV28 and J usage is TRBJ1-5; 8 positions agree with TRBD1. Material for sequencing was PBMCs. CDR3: CASSLLAQGASDQPQHF. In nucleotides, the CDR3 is TGTGCCAGCAGTTTGCTGGCCCAGGGGGCATCAGATCAGCCCCAGCATTTT.